A single sample gave rise to the 5 T cell receptor beta chains below, sequenced in a study of blood T cells in healthy people across ages. A second PCR of roughly 7 to 11 cycles used a sample-barcoded 5' primer and a J-beta primer mix. TCRdb used MiXCR to reprocess the 5' RACE reads, holding one entry per CDR3 protein. Of 750,000 to 950,000 distinct CDR3 sequences in the sample, approximately 24% were seen once. In addition, the sample was reused for a study of T cells of mothers and their children.

The sequencing input was blood. All receptors derive from a boy younger than 18 in good health.

This chain joins TRBV10-3 and TRBJ1-4, with D unclear. Trimming took 3 bases from V and 3 from J, leaving 11 bases between them. CDR3 size: 15 residues. In germline, CDR1 is ENHRY, CDR2 SYGVKD. This CDR3 is CAISDVPGSNEKLFF. The CDR3 nucleotides are TGTGCCATCAGTGATGTTCCAGGATCTAATGAAAAACTGTTTTTT.

The genes are TRBV6-6 and TRBJ2-7; D is unresolved. Germline V gives CDR1 MNHNY, CDR2 SVGAGI (reference sequence). The CDR3 has 13 amino acids. Between the trimmed V and J ends, which lost 4 bases and 3 bases, there was a span of 10 bases. This CDR3 is CASSFSPLYEQYF. For the CDR3, the DNA is TGTGCCAGCAGTTTCAGCCCCCTCTACGAGCAGTACTTC.

This chain connects TRBV10-3 to TRBJ2-5; 10 positions match TRBD1. CDR3 length equals 17 residues. Germline trimming cut 2 bases from V and 4 bases from J; bases unmatched to any gene: 10. In germline, CDR1 is ENHRY, CDR2 SYGVKD. Here the CDR3 reads CAISEMRDRGDGETQYF. The CDR3 DNA reads as TGTGCCATCAGTGAGATGAGGGACAGGGGAGATGGAGAGACCCAGTACTTC.

This clonotype was observed a handful of times. The junction and the germline gene differ at one end; a read error may be behind it. The genes are TRBV11-2 and TRBJ2-5; TRBD2 matches 7 bases. This CDR3 spans 15 amino acids. Germline-derived CDR1 and CDR2 are SGHAT and FQNNGV. The DNA for the CDR3 is TGTGCCAGCAGCCCCGGGAGGAATACACAAGAGGCCCAGTACTTC. This encodes CASSPGRNTQEAQYF.

The rearrangement uses TRBV2 and TRBJ2-4; D uncertain. Trimming shortened V by 4 bases and J by 8 bases, and 15 bases separated the two germline ends. The CDR3 totals 14 residues. In germline, CDR1 is SNHLY, CDR2 FYNNEI. CDR3 region: CASSARAEMDIQYF. In nucleotides, the CDR3 is TGTGCCAGCAGTGCCCGGGCCGAGATGGACATTCAGTACTTC.